Presented here are 29 T cell receptor beta chains from one specimen sequenced in a study of metastatic and nonmetastatic thyroid tumors. Patients were all untreated before their thyroid surgery. With MiXCR, TCRdb reprocessed the PCR reads. The data show some 90,000 clones, 8% to 9.5% seen once. The sample was blood. The receptors were gathered from a female donor with papillary thyroid cancer or a benign thyroid nodule (not recorded which). Some clones in this sample may be carry-over from other donors' samples.

This clone was seen many times. J is TRBJ1-1 and V is TRBV11-1; no clear D gene. With 1 base removed from V and 1 base from J, the gap between germline ends came to 13 bases. The CDR3 is 16 residues long. Germline V gene lookup returns CDR1 SGHAT and CDR2 FQDESV (reference sequence). In DNA form, the CDR3 reads TGTGCCAGCAGCTTAGGAAATCGAGCAGGGAACACTGAAGCTTTCTTT. Residues: CASSLGNRAGNTEAFF.

CDR3 DNA: TGTGCCAGCACCTGGGGAGAGGGGTCTTCACCCCTCCACTTT. Translation: CASTWGEGSSPLHF. The rearrangement joins TRBV12-3 or TRBV12-4 to TRBJ1-6, with a possible D match to TRBD1 (5 bases). The CDR3 has 14 residues. V shed 7 bases and J shed 9 bases, with 16 bases lying between them.

There are many counts of this clone. This chain joins TRBV9 and TRBJ2-3; the D gene is possibly TRBD2 (6 bases). V was cut by 0 bases and J by 0 bases, with 8 bases left in between. The CDR3 is 15 residues long. Per germline, CDR1 SGDLS and CDR2 YYNGEE. The CDR3 coding sequence is TGTGCCAGCAGCGTAGCCGGGACTAGCACAGATACGCAGTATTTT. Protein: CASSVAGTSTDTQYF.

This chain uses TRBV29-1 with TRBJ2-3; 7 bases agree with TRBD2. Unmatched junction bases numbered 5, after V lost 4 bases and J lost 4 bases. There are 13 residues in the CDR3. Germline CDR1 and CDR2: SQVTM and ANQGSEA. The CDR3 here is CSVAGGEADTQYF. CDR3 DNA: TGCAGCGTTGCTGGGGGGGAGGCAGATACGCAGTATTTT.

For the CDR3, the DNA is TGTGCCAGCAGCACAACCGGGACAGGGGGCAGGTACCAAGAGACCCAGTACTTC. Translated, it gives CASSTTGTGGRYQETQYF. This chain connects TRBV28 to TRBJ2-5, with 12 bases lining up with TRBD1. J lost 0 bases, V lost 6 bases, and 11 bases had no gene match. The CDR3 is made up of 18 amino acids. Per the germline V gene, CDR1 is MDHEN and CDR2 is SYDVKM. The entire variable domain, with the rest obtained from reference TRBV28 and TRBJ2-5, is as follows: DVKVTQSSRYLVKRTGEKVFLECVQDMDHENMFWYRQDPGLGLRLIYFSYDVKMKEKGDIPEGYSVSREKKERFSLILESASTNQTSMYLCASSTTGTGGRYQETQYFGPGTRLLVL.

In its sample, this clone was seen many times. The chain recombines TRBV2 with TRBJ2-1; D is possibly TRBD1 or TRBD2 (7 bases each). This CDR3 comprises 14 residues. V lost 6 bases and J 5 bases, leaving 14 bases between the germline ends. Germline assignment: CDR1 SNHLY and CDR2 FYNNEI. CDR3 loop: CASRPGGGDNEQFF. The CDR3 nucleotides read TGTGCCAGCAGACCAGGGGGGGGAGACAATGAGCAGTTCTTC.

This clone occurred many times. The chain joins TRBV6-1 to TRBJ1-4; 9 nucleotides line up with TRBD1. The CDR3 contains 15 residues. The ends lost 0 bases at V and 7 bases at J; junction bases unmatched: 3. CDR1 is MNHNS, CDR2 SASEGT, per germline. The CDR3 loop reads CASSEAGTGREKLFF. Here the CDR3 DNA reads TGTGCCAGCAGTGAAGCAGGGACAGGGCGTGAAAAACTGTTTTTT.

Ten or more counts support this clone. The chain is built from TRBV28 and TRBJ1-1; D is possibly TRBD1 (6 bases). V gave up 6 bases and J gave up 0 bases, with 14 bases separating them. Germline V CDR1 and CDR2: MDHEN, SYDVKM. There are 15 residues in the CDR3. CDR3 residues: CASRIQGRLNTEAFF. The CDR3 region has the DNA TGTGCCAGCAGAATACAGGGACGCCTGAACACTGAAGCTTTCTTT.

Regarding this clone: A read error may be the cause here, since a much bigger clone is one base away. CDR3 region: CASSSAGSINTEAFF. The CDR3 DNA follows: TGTGCCAGCTCCTCTGCCGGCTCTATTAACACTGAAGCTTTCTTT. The chain is built from TRBV18 and TRBJ1-1; D not certain. Trimming cost V 6 bases and J 2 bases, with 16 bases left between them. This CDR3 contains 15 residues. Germline V gene lookup returns CDR1 KGHSH and CDR2 LQKENI.

This clone was observed at least ten times. The chain employs TRBV6-4 and TRBJ2-2; 9 positions agree with TRBD2. V shed 7 bases, J shed 3 bases, and the junction held 3 bases outside the gene matches. This CDR3 contains 14 residues. CDR1 is MRHNA, CDR2 SNTAGT, per germline. The CDR3 reads CASKRGEDTGELFF. The CDR3 DNA is TGTGCCAGCAAGCGGGGGGAGGACACCGGGGAGCTGTTTTTT.

This clone occurred many times. J is TRBJ2-2 and V is TRBV7-3; D unresolved. This CDR3 is built from 14 residues. Between the trimmed V and J ends, which lost 4 bases and 4 bases, there was a span of 10 bases. CDR1 SGHTA and CDR2 FQGTGA come from the germline V gene. In DNA, the CDR3 is TGTGCCAGCAGCTCCCAGGACGGCACCGGGGAGCTGTTTTTT. It yields the protein CASSSQDGTGELFF.

There are many counts of this clone. The chain combines TRBV5-4 with TRBJ1-2; D call uncertain. The germline CDR1 and CDR2 sequences are SGHNT and YYREEE (reference sequence). The CDR3 extends over 14 amino acids. Trimming took 4 bases from V and 7 from J, leaving 17 bases between them. The DNA of the CDR3 is TGTGCCAGCAGCCAAATTACTAGTTCGGGTGGCTACACCTTC. Translating gives CASSQITSSGGYTF.

This clone was counted between two and nine times. Just one base apart from a much larger clone, this may be a read error. This chain joins TRBV6-4 and TRBJ2-3; 7 nucleotides agree with TRBD1. The CDR3 has 14 residues. The junction had 7 bases not matched to a gene; V was cut back by 5 bases and J by 5 bases. CDR1 and CDR2 from the germline V gene are MRHNA and SNTAGT. CDR3 in amino acids: CASSLAGGEDTQYF. As DNA, the CDR3 is TGTGCCAGCAGTTTAGCAGGGGGAGAAGATACGCAGTATTTT.

This clone was observed at least ten times. The chain couples TRBV3-1 to TRBJ1-1, with TRBD1 as a possible D gene (5 bases). In germline, CDR1 is LGHDT, CDR2 YNNKEL (reference sequence). This CDR3 region has 13 residues. V was trimmed by 6 bases and J by 1 base, leaving 9 bases between them. In DNA form, the CDR3 reads TGTGCCAGCAGGCTAAGGGGGAACACTGAAGCTTTCTTT. Translating it yields CASRLRGNTEAFF.

This clone was observed at least ten times. The chain links TRBV30 to TRBJ1-3; D not resolved. CDR1 is GTSNPN, CDR2 SVGIG, per germline (reference sequence). The V gene lost 0 bases and the J gene lost 0 bases, with 9 bases spanning the gap. This CDR3 is 15 amino acids long. The CDR3 region is CAWSVYSPSGNTIYF. CDR3 coding DNA: TGTGCCTGGAGTGTGTACTCACCCTCTGGAAACACCATATATTTT.

This clone was counted ten times or more. V is TRBV7-3 and J is TRBJ2-7; 8 bases fit TRBD2. Losses at the gene ends were 5 bases for V and 3 bases for J; bases not matched to a gene: 9. The germline gives CDR1 SGHTA, CDR2 FQGTGA. This CDR3 contains 15 residues. This chain's CDR3 is CASSAVAGSNYEQYF. CDR3 nucleotides: TGTGCCAGCAGCGCGGTAGCGGGGAGCAACTACGAGCAGTACTTC.

This clone came up a few times. This sequence may be a read error, since a much larger clone differs from it by one base. J is TRBJ1-3 and V is TRBV29-1; no clear D. Germline values: CDR1 SQVTM, CDR2 ANQGSEA. CDR3 size: 14 residues. Trimming cost V 7 bases and J 0 bases, with 13 bases left between them. The CDR3 DNA follows: TGCAGCGGACGGGTCGACTTCTCTGGAAACACCATATATTTT. Translating it yields CSGRVDFSGNTIYF.

This clone was recorded at least ten times. V usage is TRBV6-1 and J usage is TRBJ1-4, with no clear D. Looked up from germline, CDR1 is MNHNS and CDR2 is SASEGT. The CDR3 covers 11 residues. Trimming removed 3 bases from V and 8 bases from J, with 4 bases in between. The CDR3 sequence is CASSDVEKLFF. The CDR3 DNA sequence: TGTGCCAGCAGTGATGTCGAAAAACTGTTTTTT.

This clone was recorded at least ten times. The gene calls are TRBV15 and TRBJ2-3, with 9 bases lining up with TRBD2. The CDR3 is 18 amino acids. CDR1 and CDR2 (germline): LNHNV, YYDKDF (reference sequence). V dropped 5 bases and J dropped 1; count of bases not matched to a gene: 13. The CDR3 sequence is CATSGTSWVIPRTDTQYF. CDR3 DNA: TGTGCCACCAGCGGGACTAGCTGGGTGATACCCCGCACAGATACGCAGTATTTT.

At least ten counts were recorded for this clone. The chain carries TRBV7-8 and TRBJ2-1, with D tentatively TRBD1 (6 bases). CDR1 is SGHVS and CDR2 is FQNEAQ in the germline V gene. This CDR3 has 16 amino acids. Trimming removed 5 bases from V and 5 bases from J, with 19 bases in between. CDR3 in amino acids: CASSPTGAGDHNEQFF. For the CDR3, the DNA is TGTGCCAGCAGCCCCACCGGGGCAGGGGACCACAATGAGCAGTTCTTC. Drawing the rest from reference TRBV7-8 and TRBJ2-1, the complete variable domain is GAGVSQSPRYKVAKRGQDVALRCDPISGHVSLFWYQQALGQGPEFLTYFQNEAQLDKSGLPSDRFFAERPEGSVSTLKIQRTQQEDSAVYLCASSPTGAGDHNEQFFGPGTRLTVL.

This clone has at least ten counts. The chain employs TRBV19 and TRBJ1-5, with a tentative D call TRBD1 (5 bases). With 5 bases removed from V and 1 base from J, the gap between germline ends came to 15 bases. Germline assignment: CDR1 LNHDA and CDR2 SQIVND (reference sequence). CDR3 length: 16 residues. The DNA for the CDR3 is TGTGCCAGTAGTTCAATCCGGGGGGGGAGCAATCAGCCCCAGCATTTT. It is translated as CASSSIRGGSNQPQHF.

This clone was recorded at least ten times. This sequence joins TRBV12-3 or TRBV12-4 and TRBJ1-1, with 9 positions matching TRBD1. The CDR3 has 16 amino acids. V lost 5 bases and J lost 1; bases outside the gene matches: 8. CDR3 DNA sequence: TGTGCCAGCAGTGCGAACAGGGGGCGTGAGAACACTGAAGCTTTCTTT. Its translation is CASSANRGRENTEAFF.

This clone turned up a few times. The J gene is TRBJ2-1, the V gene TRBV7-6; 16 bases align to TRBD2. With V trimmed by 5 bases and J by 2 bases, 0 bases remained unmatched. The CDR3 consists of 16 residues. From germline, CDR1 is SGHVS and CDR2 FNYEAQ. The CDR3, as DNA: TGTGCCAGCAGCGGGACTAGCGGGGGGGCCTACAATGAGCAGTTCTTC. It translates to CASSGTSGGAYNEQFF.

This clone was recorded many times. The chain joins TRBV6-4 to TRBJ2-1; perhaps TRBD1 as D (6 bases). This CDR3 is built from 15 residues. V was pared by 0 bases and J by 6 bases, with 12 bases between. Looked up from germline, CDR1 is MRHNA and CDR2 is SNTAGT. The CDR3 protein is CASSDSIGGGNEQFF. DNA of the CDR3: TGTGCCAGCAGTGACTCGATTGGGGGCGGCAATGAGCAGTTCTTC.

This clone was found many times. Sequence at one end of the junction differs from germline and may be a read error. J is TRBJ2-1 and V is TRBV5-1, with a weak D call TRBD1 (6 bases). Germline V CDR1 and CDR2: SGHRS, YFSETQ. This CDR3 is 14 amino acids long. The CDR3 DNA reads as TGCGCCAGCAGCTTGAATTTACAGGGCAATAAGCAGTTCTTC. Translating gives CASSLNLQGNKQFF. Full variable domain (remainder filled in from reference TRBV5-1 and TRBJ2-1): KAGVTQTPRYLIKTRGQQVTLSCSPISGHRSVSWYQQTPGQGLQFLFEYFSETQRNKGNFPGRFSGRQFSNSRSEMNVSTLELGDSALYLCASSLNLQGNKQFFGPGTRLTVL.

The chain couples TRBV7-6 to TRBJ2-3; D may be TRBD1 or TRBD2 (6 bases each). V was clipped by 5 bases and J by 2 bases, with 14 bases between them. The CDR3 spans 15 residues. Per the germline V gene, CDR1 is SGHVS and CDR2 is FNYEAQ. CDR3 region: CASSRTGANTDTQYF. In DNA, the CDR3 is TGTGCCAGCAGCCGAACGGGGGCCAACACAGATACGCAGTATTTT.

This clone was counted only a few times. The gene calls are TRBV6-1 and TRBJ1-2; D ambiguous. Trimming stripped 0 bases from V and 8 bases from J, with 7 bases between. The CDR3 loop spans 12 amino acids. CDR1 and CDR2 (germline): MNHNS, SASEGT. The CDR3 region is CASSEALGGYTF. The CDR3 nucleotides are TGTGCCAGCAGTGAAGCGCTCGGGGGCTACACCTTC.

This clone has a handful of counts. A much more abundant neighbour one base away suggests this may be a read error. V gene TRBV18 combines with J gene TRBJ2-5, with D uncertain. CDR1 is KGHSH, CDR2 LQKENI, per germline. This CDR3 contains 13 residues. The CDR3 DNA follows: TGTGCCAGCCCACCAAATTCGCAAGAGACCCAGTACTTC. Amino acid sequence: CASPPNSQETQYF.

The chain employs TRBV7-6 and TRBJ2-2; 8 bases are shared with TRBD2. The CDR3 is 17 amino acids. V was clipped by 2 bases and J by 5 bases; unmatched bases: 10. Looked up from germline, CDR1 is SGHVS and CDR2 is FNYEAQ. The CDR3 nucleotides read TGTGCCAGCAGCTTACGACCGGGGGGGGCCGAAACCGGGGAGCTGTTTTTT. It specifies CASSLRPGGAETGELFF.